Following are 2 T cell receptor beta chains from one sample sequenced in a study of cytomegalovirus exposure and HLA in healthy donors. The PCR was carried out with 60 Vbeta primers and 13 Jbeta primers. Assay: immunoSEQ multiplex PCR; the TCRdb copy retains only in-frame clones and omits some. The profile shows 150,000 to 200,000 clones, around 81% of them singletons. Material for sequencing was PBMCs. The receptors were gathered from a woman in her twenties or thirties in good health and CMV-seronegative.

V is TRBV18 and J is TRBJ2-7, with 11 bases matching TRBD2. Germline V lookup: CDR1 KGHSH, CDR2 LQKENI. The CDR3 loop spans 15 amino acids. J gave up 1 base and V 3 bases, and 2 bases lay outside the gene matches. CDR3: CASSPTSGTSYEQYF. CDR3 sequence (DNA): TGTGCCAGCTCACCGACTAGCGGGACGTCCTACGAGCAGTACTTC.

The chain is built from TRBV2 and TRBJ2-7, with a weak D call TRBD1 (5 bases). V lost 9 bases and J lost 2, with 8 bases in between. Germline CDR1 reads SNHLY; CDR2 reads FYNNEI. The CDR3 runs 11 residues. The CDR3 DNA reads TGTGCCAGTAAGGGGCCCTACGAGCAGTACTTC. As protein: CASKGPYEQYF.